The clone carrying this T cell receptor (beta chain) was observed a handful of times. Its antigen remains unidentified. These data belong to a study of cytomegalovirus exposure and HLA in healthy donors. Study-wide points: A missense DCLRE1C variant was associated with V- and J-gene trimming of TCR beta chains in a later analysis, and an independent cohort replicated the association. Some V segments, TRBV6-2 and TRBV6-3 among them, were indistinguishable and were therefore excluded. Testing in vitro showed a few CMV-associated chains specific for CMV antigens.

CDR3 size: 15 residues. V lost 0 bases, J lost 5 bases, and 14 bases lay in between. From germline, CDR1 is SGDLS and CDR2 YYNGEE. The PCR had 60 Vbeta and 13 Jbeta primers. The repertoire was sequenced with immunoSEQ multiplex PCR; TCRdb's copy has only in-frame clones and lacks some. Of 140,000 to 150,000 clones listed, around 66% were seen once; the top ten hold around 6.3%. J is TRBJ1-1 and V is TRBV9; D remains ambiguous. Input material: PBMCs. This TCR was sampled from a woman in her sixties or seventies in good health and CMV-seronegative. The CDR3 here is CASSVDGREATEAFF. The CDR3, as DNA: TGTGCCAGCAGCGTAGATGGTAGGGAGGCAACTGAAGCTTTCTTT.